The T cell receptor (beta chain) under discussion was sequenced for a study of shared clonotypes between healthy human individuals. Repertoires were generated with immunoSEQ multiplex PCR, while TCRdb's copy carries only in-frame clones and drops some. This table holds some 580,000 clones, 97% found once. Trimming stripped 4 bases from V and 2 bases from J, with 16 bases between. Germline assignment: CDR1 SGHRS and CDR2 YFSETQ. The CDR3 consists of 15 residues. This sequence joins TRBV5-1 and TRBJ2-7, with unresolved D. The source is a woman aged 25 to 45 in good health. Sequenced sample: naive CD4+ T cells sorted from blood. Subset reported: CD45RA+ positively selected. CDR3 amino acids: CASSPSPGKAYEQYF. The CDR3 DNA is TGCGCCAGCAGCCCCAGTCCAGGTAAAGCCTACGAGCAGTACTTC.